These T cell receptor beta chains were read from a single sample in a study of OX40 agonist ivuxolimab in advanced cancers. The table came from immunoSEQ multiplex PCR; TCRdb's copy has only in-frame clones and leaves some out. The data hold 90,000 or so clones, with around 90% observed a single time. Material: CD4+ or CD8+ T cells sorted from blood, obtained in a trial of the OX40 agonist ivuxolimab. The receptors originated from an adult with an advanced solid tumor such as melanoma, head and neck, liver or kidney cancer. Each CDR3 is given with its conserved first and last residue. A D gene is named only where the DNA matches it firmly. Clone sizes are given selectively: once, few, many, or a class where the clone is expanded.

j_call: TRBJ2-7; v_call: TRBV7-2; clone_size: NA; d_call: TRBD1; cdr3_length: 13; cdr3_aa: CASSIQGALEQYF; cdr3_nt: TGTGCCAGCAGCATACAGGGGGCCCTCGAGCAGTACTTC
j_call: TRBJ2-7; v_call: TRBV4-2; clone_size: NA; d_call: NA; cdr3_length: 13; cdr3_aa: CASSQRGRNEQYF; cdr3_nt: TGTGCCAGCAGCCAAAGGGGACGGAACGAGCAGTACTTC
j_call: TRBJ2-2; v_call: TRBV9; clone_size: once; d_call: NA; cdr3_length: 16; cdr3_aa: CASSVDPASSTGELFF; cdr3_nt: TGTGCCAGCAGCGTAGATCCAGCGTCGTCCACCGGGGAGCTGTTTTTT
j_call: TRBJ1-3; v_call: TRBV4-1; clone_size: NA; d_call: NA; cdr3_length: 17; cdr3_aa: CASSHASGAGTGNTIYF; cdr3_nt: TGCGCCAGCAGCCATGCGAGCGGGGCCGGGACAGGAAACACCATATATTTT
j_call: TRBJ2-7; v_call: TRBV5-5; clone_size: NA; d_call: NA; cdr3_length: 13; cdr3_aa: CASSLAESYEQYF; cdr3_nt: TGTGCCAGCAGCTTGGCGGAGAGCTACGAGCAGTACTTC
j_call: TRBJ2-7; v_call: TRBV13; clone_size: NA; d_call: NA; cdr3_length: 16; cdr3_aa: CASSLGQGLWRYEQYF; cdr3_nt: TGTGCCAGCAGCTTAGGTCAGGGATTATGGCGCTACGAGCAGTACTTC
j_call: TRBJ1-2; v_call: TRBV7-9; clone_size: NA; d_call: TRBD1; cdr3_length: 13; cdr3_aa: CASSPARQGLYTF; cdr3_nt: TGTGCCAGCAGCCCGGCGAGACAGGGTCTTTACACCTTC
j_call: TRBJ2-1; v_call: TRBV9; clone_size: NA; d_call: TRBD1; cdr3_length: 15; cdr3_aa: CASSLGTGSYNEQFF; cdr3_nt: TGTGCCAGCAGCCTAGGGACAGGCTCCTACAATGAGCAGTTCTTC
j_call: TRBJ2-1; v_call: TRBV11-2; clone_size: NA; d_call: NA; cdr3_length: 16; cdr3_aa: CASSLEPDVSYNEQFF; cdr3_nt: TGTGCCAGCAGCTTAGAACCTGATGTCTCCTACAATGAGCAGTTCTTC
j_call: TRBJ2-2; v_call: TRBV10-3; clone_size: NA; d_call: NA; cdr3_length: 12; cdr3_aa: CAISVGTGELFF; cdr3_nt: TGTGCCATCAGTGTAGGCACCGGGGAGCTGTTTTTT
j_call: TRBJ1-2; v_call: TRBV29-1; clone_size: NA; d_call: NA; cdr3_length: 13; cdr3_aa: CSVGVGLDYGYTF; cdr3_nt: TGCAGCGTTGGCGTAGGACTAGACTATGGCTACACCTTC
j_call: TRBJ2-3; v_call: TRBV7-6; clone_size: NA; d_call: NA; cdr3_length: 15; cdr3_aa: CASSVGTPSTDTQYF; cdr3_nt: TGTGCCAGCAGCGTCGGGACCCCTAGCACAGATACGCAGTATTTT
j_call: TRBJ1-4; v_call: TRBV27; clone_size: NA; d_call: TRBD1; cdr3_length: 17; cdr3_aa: CASSSPRQGATNEKLFF; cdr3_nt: TGTGCCAGCAGTTCCCCTCGACAGGGTGCAACTAATGAAAAACTGTTTTTT
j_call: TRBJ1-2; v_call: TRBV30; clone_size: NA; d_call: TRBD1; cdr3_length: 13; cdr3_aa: CACPGQGGYGYTF; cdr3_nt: TGTGCCTGCCCGGGACAGGGGGGATATGGCTACACCTTC
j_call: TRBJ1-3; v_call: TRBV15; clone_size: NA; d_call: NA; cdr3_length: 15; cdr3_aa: CATSRVVLSGNTIYF; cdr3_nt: TGTGCTACCAGCAGAGTCGTCCTCTCTGGAAACACCATATATTTT
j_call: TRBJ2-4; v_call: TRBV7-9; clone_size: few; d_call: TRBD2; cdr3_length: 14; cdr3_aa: CASSFGLAADIQYF; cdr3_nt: TGTGCCAGCAGCTTTGGGCTAGCGGCGGACATTCAGTACTTC
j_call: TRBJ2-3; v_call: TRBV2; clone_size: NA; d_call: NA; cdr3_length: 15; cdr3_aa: CASSPAGRRTDTQYF; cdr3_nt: TGTGCCAGCAGTCCCGCGGGGCGCCGCACAGATACGCAGTATTTT
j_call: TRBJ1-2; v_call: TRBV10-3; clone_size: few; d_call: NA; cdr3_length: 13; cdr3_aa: CAISDRGNYGYTF; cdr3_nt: TGTGCCATCAGTGACAGGGGTAACTATGGCTACACCTTC
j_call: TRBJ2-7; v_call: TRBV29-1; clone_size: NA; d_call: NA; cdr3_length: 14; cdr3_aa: CSVVGAGTRYEQYF; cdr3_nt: TGCAGCGTTGTTGGGGCAGGGACTCGGTACGAGCAGTACTTC
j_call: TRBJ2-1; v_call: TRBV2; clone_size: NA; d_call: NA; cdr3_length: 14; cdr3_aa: CASSGEGAYNEQFF; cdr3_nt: TGTGCCAGCAGTGGGGAGGGGGCCTACAATGAGCAGTTCTTC
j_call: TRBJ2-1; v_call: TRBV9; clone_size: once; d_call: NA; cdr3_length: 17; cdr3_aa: CASSVEEGQKLGNEQFF; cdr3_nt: TGTGCCAGCAGCGTTGAGGAGGGCCAAAAGTTGGGCAATGAGCAGTTCTTC
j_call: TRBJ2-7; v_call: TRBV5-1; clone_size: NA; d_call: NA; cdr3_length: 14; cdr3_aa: CASSLGGLPGEQYF; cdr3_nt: TGCGCCAGCAGCTTAGGAGGCCTCCCGGGGGAGCAGTACTTC
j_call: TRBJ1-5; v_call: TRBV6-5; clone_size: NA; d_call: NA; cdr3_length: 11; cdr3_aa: CASSYFEPQHF; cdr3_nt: TGTGCCAGCAGTTACTTCGAGCCCCAGCATTTT
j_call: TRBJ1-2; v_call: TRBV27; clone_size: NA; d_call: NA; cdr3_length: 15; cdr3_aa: CASSLSGRGRYGYTF; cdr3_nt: TGTGCCAGCAGTTTATCGGGGAGGGGGAGGTATGGCTACACCTTC
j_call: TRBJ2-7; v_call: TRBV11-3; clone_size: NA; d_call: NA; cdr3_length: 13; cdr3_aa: CASSLRRGYEQYF; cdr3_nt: TGTGCCAGCAGCTTGAGGCGGGGCTACGAGCAGTACTTC
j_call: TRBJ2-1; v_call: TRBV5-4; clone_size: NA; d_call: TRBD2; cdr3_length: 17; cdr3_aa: CASSAGLAGEAYNEQFF; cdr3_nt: TGTGCCAGCAGCGCGGGACTAGCGGGAGAGGCCTACAATGAGCAGTTCTTC
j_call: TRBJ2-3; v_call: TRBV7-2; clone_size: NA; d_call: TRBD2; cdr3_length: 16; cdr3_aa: CASSSKTSGAQDTQYF; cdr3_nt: TGTGCCAGCAGCTCTAAGACTAGCGGGGCCCAAGATACGCAGTATTTT
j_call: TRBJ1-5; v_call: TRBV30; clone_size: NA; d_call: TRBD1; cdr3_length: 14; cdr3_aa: CAWSADRGRQPQHF; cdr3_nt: TGTGCCTGGAGCGCGGACAGGGGGCGTCAGCCCCAGCATTTT
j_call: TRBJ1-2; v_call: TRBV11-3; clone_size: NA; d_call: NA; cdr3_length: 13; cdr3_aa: CASSLALGKGYTF; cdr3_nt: TGTGCCAGCAGCTTAGCGCTAGGGAAAGGCTACACCTTC
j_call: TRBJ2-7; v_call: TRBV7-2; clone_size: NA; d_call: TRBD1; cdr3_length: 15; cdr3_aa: CASSSDRGSGYEQYF; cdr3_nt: TGTGCCAGCAGTTCCGACAGGGGGTCTGGATACGAGCAGTACTTC
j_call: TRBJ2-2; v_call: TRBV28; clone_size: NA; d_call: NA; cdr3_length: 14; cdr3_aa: CASRDRTPTGELFF; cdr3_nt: TGTGCCAGCAGAGACAGGACACCCACCGGGGAGCTGTTTTTT